This T cell receptor (beta chain) was profiled in a study of T-cell reconstitution after alpha-beta-depleted transplantation in children. Findings and caveats of the study: By one year post-transplant, T-cell counts and diversity largely arose from T cells that were newly produced. Where some patients showed high TCRbeta diversity at day 60, it came from recipient T cells and thymic progenitors that had survived. The origin of alpha-beta T cells about two months after transplant was reportedly several hundred expanded graft clones.

This clonotype is classed as medium-sized. Its target is not known. CDR1 LGHDT and CDR2 YNNKEL come from the germline V gene (reference sequence). There are 11 residues in the CDR3. V dropped 4 bases and J dropped 8 bases, with 5 bases sitting between them. Unique molecular identifiers were built into the TCRbeta library. TCRdb reprocessed the PCR reads with MiXCR, giving one entry per CDR3 protein. The sample has about 4,900 distinct CDR3 sequences, approximately 30% seen once. The receptor's source is a male patient aged 2 to 10 who had a stem cell transplant for acute lymphoblastic leukemia, so the T cells may come from the graft donor. The sample consisted of PBMCs, mostly from graft donor cells, taken 60 days after TCRalphabeta/CD19-depleted stem cell transplant. V is TRBV3-1 and J is TRBJ1-4; no firm D call. The CDR3 region has the DNA TGTGCCAGCAGCCTAGGGGAAAAACTGTTTTTT. This codes for CASSLGEKLFF.